The 16 T cell receptor beta chains given below trace back to one sample, sequenced in a study of cytomegalovirus exposure and HLA in healthy donors. The primer mix had 60 Vbeta and 13 Jbeta primers. Assay used: immunoSEQ multiplex PCR; TCRdb lists only in-frame clones, some missing. The sample lists approximately 91,000 clones; roughly 80% were seen once. The sample taken for sequencing was PBMCs. The source is a human donor in good health.

J is TRBJ2-4 and V is TRBV2; no clear D gene. The V and J ends lost 10 bases and 6 bases respectively, with 10 bases between them. The CDR3 runs 11 residues. In germline, CDR1 is SNHLY, CDR2 FYNNEI. For the CDR3, the DNA is TGTGCCATTGTCGTCCTAAACATTCAGTACTTC. As protein: CAIVVLNIQYF.

V usage is TRBV7-6 and J usage is TRBJ2-7, with 7 bases matching TRBD2. CDR1 is SGHVS, CDR2 FNYEAQ, per germline. The trim removed 1 base at V and 3 bases at J, leaving 6 bases unmatched. This CDR3 has 15 amino acids. The CDR3, as DNA: TGTGCCAGCAGCTTAGTTGGGGGGGTAAACTACGAGCAGTACTTC. Protein: CASSLVGGVNYEQYF.

The gene calls are TRBV7-2 and TRBJ2-7; the D is unclear. The CDR3 runs to 18 residues. V was trimmed by 5 bases and J by 2 bases, leaving 25 bases between them. Germline-derived CDR1 and CDR2 are SGHTA and FQGNSA. CDR3 loop: CASSHPRVATSFTYEQYF. CDR3 DNA: TGTGCCAGCAGCCACCCCCGGGTTGCAACATCCTTTACCTACGAGCAGTACTTC.

V gene TRBV15 combines with J gene TRBJ2-3, with a tentative D call TRBD1 (6 bases). The CDR3 sequence is 14 residues long. Trimming stripped 5 bases from V and 6 bases from J, with 15 bases between. CDR1 is LNHNV, CDR2 YYDKDF, per germline (reference sequence). The chain's CDR3 is CATSGGTGTDTQYF. DNA for the CDR3: TGTGCCACCAGCGGGGGCACAGGGACCGATACGCAGTATTTT.

This sequence joins TRBV11-2 and TRBJ2-7; D call uncertain. CDR3 size: 14 residues. V was shortened by 2 bases and J by 7 bases, with 15 bases between the two germline ends. Germline V gene lookup returns CDR1 SGHAT and CDR2 FQNNGV. The CDR3 DNA reads TGTGCCAGCAGCTTATCGGTCCTCCTCGGGGAGCAGTACTTC. Protein: CASSLSVLLGEQYF.

As concerns this clone: Other DNA sequences in this sample translate to the same CDR3. The genes are TRBV6-4 and TRBJ2-3, with D possibly TRBD2 on 7 matching bases. Trimming removed 2 bases at V and 2 bases at J, with 8 bases between. CDR1 MRHNA and CDR2 SNTAGT come from the germline V gene. The CDR3 loop spans 14 amino acids. In nucleotides, the CDR3 is TGTGCCAGCAGTGACGGGGGGGCCACAGATACGCAGTATTTT. Residues: CASSDGGATDTQYF.

This clone was seen just once. Here the CDR3 DNA reads TGTGCCAGCAGGATTACCGGGACTAGAAGCACAGATACGCAGTATTTT. Its protein is CASRITGTRSTDTQYF. V and J are TRBV27 and TRBJ2-3; 8 bases line up with TRBD2. The CDR3 extends over 16 amino acids. After removal of 6 bases from V and 0 bases from J, the junction contained 8 bases not matched to a gene. The germline CDR1 and CDR2 sequences are MNHEY and SMNVEV (reference sequence).

The chain carries TRBV5-1 and TRBJ1-1, with 9 bases that match TRBD1. With 4 bases clipped from V and 8 bases from J, the junction kept 6 bases outside the gene matches. Germline V gives CDR1 SGHRS, CDR2 YFSETQ. The CDR3 runs to 13 residues. The CDR3 region has the DNA TGCGCCAGCAGCCTCCGGGACAGGGAGGAAGCTTTCTTT. This codes for CASSLRDREEAFF.

The chain uses TRBV6-5 and TRBJ1-3, with a tentative D call TRBD1 (6 bases). V lost 5 bases to trimming and J lost 2 bases, with 13 bases between them. The CDR3 sequence is 15 residues long. In germline, CDR1 is MNHEY, CDR2 SVGAGI. The DNA of the CDR3 is TGTGCCAGCAGTACAGGGATCGTTGCTGGAAACACCATATATTTT. This sequence encodes CASSTGIVAGNTIYF.

The sample holds one count of this clone. The chain is built from TRBV7-9 and TRBJ2-1; TRBD2 matches 12 bases. The germline V gene has CDR1 SEHNR and CDR2 FQNEAQ (reference sequence). The CDR3 is 15 amino acids. The trim removed 4 bases at V and 4 bases at J, leaving 2 bases unmatched. The CDR3, as DNA: TGTGCCAGCAGCTCGACTAGCGGGGGTTACAATGAGCAGTTCTTC. Its protein product is CASSSTSGGYNEQFF. The whole variable domain, filled in from reference TRBV7-9 and TRBJ2-1, reads DTGVSQNPRHKITKRGQNVTFRCDPISEHNRLYWYRQTLGQGPEFLTYFQNEAQLEKSRLLSDRFSAERPKGSFSTLEIQRTEQGDSAMYLCASSSTSGGYNEQFFGPGTRLTVL.

This clone was seen a single time. This chain links TRBV9 with TRBJ1-2; 11 nucleotides align to TRBD1. With 0 bases clipped from V and 3 bases from J, the junction kept 7 bases outside the gene matches. Germline V gene sequence: CDR1 SGDLS, CDR2 YYNGEE. The CDR3 length is 17 residues. The CDR3 DNA reads as TGTGCCAGCAGCGTAGGGGGGGTGGGACAGGGGGACTATGGCTACACCTTC. It encodes CASSVGGVGQGDYGYTF.

This clone came up once. This chain connects TRBV16 to TRBJ2-7; TRBD1 is a possible D gene (6 bases). The germline gives CDR1 KGHSY, CDR2 FQNENV. This CDR3 spans 12 amino acids. The germline V and J ends were trimmed by 0 bases and 8 bases, with 8 bases remaining between them. The CDR3 bases are TGTGCCAGCAGCCAATCAGGGGGAAAGCAGTACTTC. Protein sequence: CASSQSGGKQYF.

V gene TRBV10-1 combines with J gene TRBJ2-5; TRBD2 matches at 14 bases. Germline V gene lookup returns CDR1 WNHNN and CDR2 SYGVQD (reference sequence). The CDR3 contains 16 residues. V lost 7 bases, J lost 5 bases, and 9 bases stayed unmatched. The CDR3 protein is CASKPGTSGSRETQYF. CDR3 DNA sequence: TGCGCCAGCAAACCCGGGACTAGCGGGAGTAGGGAGACCCAGTACTTC.

V is TRBV19 and J is TRBJ2-2; 10 bases are a match to TRBD2. The CDR3 contains 14 residues. CDR1 LNHDA and CDR2 SQIVND come from the germline V gene (reference sequence). V gave up 6 bases and J gave up 5 bases; unmatched junction bases: 3. The CDR3 is CASRASGGTGELFF. DNA for the CDR3: TGTGCCAGTAGGGCTAGCGGGGGTACCGGGGAGCTGTTTTTT.

The chain links TRBV6-1 to TRBJ1-6, with 8 bases that match TRBD1. The CDR3 consists of 13 residues. The germline CDR1 and CDR2 sequences are MNHNS and SASEGT. V gave up 6 bases and J gave up 9 bases; unmatched junction bases: 4. The CDR3 reads CASREDRASPLHF. CDR3 DNA sequence: TGTGCCAGCAGGGAGGACAGGGCTTCACCCCTCCACTTT.

The CDR3 nucleotides read TGTGCCAGCAGTTCGCCAGGGCAGGGGAATGGTGAGCAGTTCTTC. Its translation is CASSSPGQGNGEQFF. The rearrangement links TRBV28 to TRBJ2-1; D perhaps matches TRBD1 (6 bases). Germline lookup yields CDR1 MDHEN and CDR2 SYDVKM. The V and J ends lost 4 bases and 9 bases respectively, with 19 bases between them. The CDR3 is 15 amino acids.